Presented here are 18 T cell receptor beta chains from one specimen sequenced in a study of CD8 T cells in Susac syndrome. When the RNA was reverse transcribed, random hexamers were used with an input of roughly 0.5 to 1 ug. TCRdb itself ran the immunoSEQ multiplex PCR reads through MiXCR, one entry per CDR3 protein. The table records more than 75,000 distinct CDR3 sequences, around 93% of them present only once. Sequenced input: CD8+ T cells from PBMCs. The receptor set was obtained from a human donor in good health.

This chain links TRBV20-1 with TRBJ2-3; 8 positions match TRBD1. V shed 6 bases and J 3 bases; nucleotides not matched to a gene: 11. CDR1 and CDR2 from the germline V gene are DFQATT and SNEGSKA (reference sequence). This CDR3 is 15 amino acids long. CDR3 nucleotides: TGCAGTGCCACTGAGTGGCAGGGGGCAACAGATACGCAGTATTTT. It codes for CSATEWQGATDTQYF.

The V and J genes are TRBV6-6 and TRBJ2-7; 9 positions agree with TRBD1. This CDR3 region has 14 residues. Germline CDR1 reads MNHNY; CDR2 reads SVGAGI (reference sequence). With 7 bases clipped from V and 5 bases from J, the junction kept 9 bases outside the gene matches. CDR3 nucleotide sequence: TGTGCCAGCACCCCGGGACAGGGTTTGGACGAGCAGTACTTC. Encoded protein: CASTPGQGLDEQYF.

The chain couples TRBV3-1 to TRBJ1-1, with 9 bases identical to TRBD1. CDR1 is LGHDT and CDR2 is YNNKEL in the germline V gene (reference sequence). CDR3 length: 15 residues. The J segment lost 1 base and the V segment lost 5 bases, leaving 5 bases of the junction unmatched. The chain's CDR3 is CASSGQGWTNTEAFF. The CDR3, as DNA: TGTGCCAGCAGCGGACAGGGGTGGACGAACACTGAAGCTTTCTTT. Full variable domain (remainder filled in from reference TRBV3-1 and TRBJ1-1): DTAVSQTPKYLVTQMGNDKSIKCEQNLGHDTMYWYKQDSKKFLKIMFSYNNKELIINETVPNRFSPKSPDKAHLNLHINSLELGDSAVYFCASSGQGWTNTEAFFGQGTRLTVV.

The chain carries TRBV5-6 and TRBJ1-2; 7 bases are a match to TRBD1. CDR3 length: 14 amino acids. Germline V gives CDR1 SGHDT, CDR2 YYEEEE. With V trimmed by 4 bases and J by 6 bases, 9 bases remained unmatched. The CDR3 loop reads CASSQGQLLNGYTF. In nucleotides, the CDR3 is TGTGCCAGCAGCCAGGGACAGCTTCTTAATGGCTACACCTTC.

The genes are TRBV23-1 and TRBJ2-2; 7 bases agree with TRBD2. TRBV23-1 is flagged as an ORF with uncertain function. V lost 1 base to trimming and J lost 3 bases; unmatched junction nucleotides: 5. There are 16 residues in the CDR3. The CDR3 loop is CASSQLGGSDTGELFF. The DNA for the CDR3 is TGCGCCAGCAGTCAATTGGGAGGGAGTGACACCGGGGAGCTGTTTTTT.

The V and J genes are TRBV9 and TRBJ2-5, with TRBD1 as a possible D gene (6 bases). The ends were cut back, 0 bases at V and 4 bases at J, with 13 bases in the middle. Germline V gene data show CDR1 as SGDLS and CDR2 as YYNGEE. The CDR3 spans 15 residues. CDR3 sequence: CASSVEGGSAETQYF. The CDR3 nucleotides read TGTGCCAGCAGCGTAGAAGGGGGATCTGCAGAGACCCAGTACTTC.

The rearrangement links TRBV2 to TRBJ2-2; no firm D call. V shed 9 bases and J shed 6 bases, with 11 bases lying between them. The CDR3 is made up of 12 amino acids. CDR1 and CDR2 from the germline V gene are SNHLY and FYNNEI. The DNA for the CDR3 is TGTGCCAGTCCCTCCGACGCCGGGGAGCTGTTTTTT. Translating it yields CASPSDAGELFF.

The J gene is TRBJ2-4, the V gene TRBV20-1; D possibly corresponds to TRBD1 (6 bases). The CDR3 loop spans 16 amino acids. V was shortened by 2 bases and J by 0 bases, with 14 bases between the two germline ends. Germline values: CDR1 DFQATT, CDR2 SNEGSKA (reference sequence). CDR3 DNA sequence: TGCAGTGCTAGACGGACAGCCGACGGAGCCAAAAACATTCAGTACTTC. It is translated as CSARRTADGAKNIQYF.

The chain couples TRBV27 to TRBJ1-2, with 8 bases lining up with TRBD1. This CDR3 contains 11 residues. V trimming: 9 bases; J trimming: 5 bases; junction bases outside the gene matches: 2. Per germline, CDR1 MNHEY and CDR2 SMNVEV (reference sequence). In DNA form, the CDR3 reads TGTGCCAGTCAGGGGGCATATGGCTACACCTTC. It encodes CASQGAYGYTF.

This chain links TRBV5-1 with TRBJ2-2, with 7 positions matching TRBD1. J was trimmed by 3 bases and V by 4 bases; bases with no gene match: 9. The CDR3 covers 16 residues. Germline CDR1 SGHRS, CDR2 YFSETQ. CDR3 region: CASSTPGGIDTGELFF. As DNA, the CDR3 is TGCGCCAGCAGCACCCCAGGGGGAATAGACACCGGGGAGCTGTTTTTT. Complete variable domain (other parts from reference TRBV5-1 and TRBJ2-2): KAGVTQTPRYLIKTRGQQVTLSCSPISGHRSVSWYQQTPGQGLQFLFEYFSETQRNKGNFPGRFSGRQFSNSRSEMNVSTLELGDSALYLCASSTPGGIDTGELFFGEGSRLTVL.

CDR3 DNA sequence: TGCAGCGTTGTGGGTGTTGGGGGCACCGGGGAGCTGTTTTTT. It is translated as CSVVGVGGTGELFF. The V gene is TRBV29-1, the J gene TRBJ2-2, with D tentatively TRBD1 or TRBD2 (5 bases each). This CDR3 has 14 residues. Germline CDR1 SQVTM, CDR2 ANQGSEA. The V end lost 4 bases, the J end lost 4 bases, and 13 bases lay between the germline ends.

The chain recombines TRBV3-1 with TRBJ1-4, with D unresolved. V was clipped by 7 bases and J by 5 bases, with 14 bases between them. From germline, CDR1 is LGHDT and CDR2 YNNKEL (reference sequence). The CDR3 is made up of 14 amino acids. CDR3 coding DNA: TGTGCCAGCACTCATACGGCTTCAAATGAAAAACTGTTTTTT. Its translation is CASTHTASNEKLFF.

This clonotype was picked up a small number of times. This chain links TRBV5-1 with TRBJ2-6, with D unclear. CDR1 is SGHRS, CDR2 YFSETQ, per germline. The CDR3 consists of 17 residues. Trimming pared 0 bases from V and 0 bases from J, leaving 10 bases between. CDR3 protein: CASSLDALGSGANVLTF. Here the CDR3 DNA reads TGCGCCAGCAGCTTGGATGCCCTGGGCTCTGGGGCCAACGTCCTGACTTTC.

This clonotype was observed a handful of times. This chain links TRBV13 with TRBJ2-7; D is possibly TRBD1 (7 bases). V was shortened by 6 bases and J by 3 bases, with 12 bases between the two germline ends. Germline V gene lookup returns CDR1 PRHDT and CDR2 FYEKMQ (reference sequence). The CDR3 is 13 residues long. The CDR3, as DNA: TGTGCCAGCAGTCAGGGGGGCCACTACGAGCAGTACTTC. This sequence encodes CASSQGGHYEQYF.

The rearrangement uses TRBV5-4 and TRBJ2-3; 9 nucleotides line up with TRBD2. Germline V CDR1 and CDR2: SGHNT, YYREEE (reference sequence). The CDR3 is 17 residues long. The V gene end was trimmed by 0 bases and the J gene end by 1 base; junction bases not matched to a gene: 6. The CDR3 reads CASSLAEAGGGTDTQYF. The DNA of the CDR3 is TGTGCCAGCAGCTTGGCCGAAGCGGGGGGCGGCACAGATACGCAGTATTTT.

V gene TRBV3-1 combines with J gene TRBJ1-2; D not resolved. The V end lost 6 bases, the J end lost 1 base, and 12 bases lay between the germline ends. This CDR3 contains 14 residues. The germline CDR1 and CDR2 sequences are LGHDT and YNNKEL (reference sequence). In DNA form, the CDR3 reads TGTGCCAGCAGTCATGGCGGGCTTAACTATGGCTACACCTTC. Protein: CASSHGGLNYGYTF.

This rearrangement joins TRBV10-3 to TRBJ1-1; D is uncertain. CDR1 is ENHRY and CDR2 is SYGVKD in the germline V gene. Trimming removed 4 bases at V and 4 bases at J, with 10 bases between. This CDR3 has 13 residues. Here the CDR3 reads CAISGEGLTEAFF. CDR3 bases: TGTGCCATCAGTGGTGAAGGGCTCACTGAAGCTTTCTTT.

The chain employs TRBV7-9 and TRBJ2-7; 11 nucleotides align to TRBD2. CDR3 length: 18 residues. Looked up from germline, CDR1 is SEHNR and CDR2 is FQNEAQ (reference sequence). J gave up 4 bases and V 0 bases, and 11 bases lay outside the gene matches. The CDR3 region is CASSLATTSGGHVYEQYF. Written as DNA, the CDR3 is TGTGCCAGCAGCTTAGCCACCACTAGCGGGGGACACGTATACGAGCAGTACTTC.